The 20 T cell receptor beta chains presented below share a single source sample, sequenced in a study of response to subunit inactivated influenza vaccine. Via MiXCR, TCRdb re-called the RT-PCR reads, giving one row per CDR3 protein. Found here are 630,000 or so distinct CDR3 sequences, 15% to 19% of them singletons; the top ten hold around a tenth. The specimen was PBMCs from blood, collected 12 days after vaccination. The receptors originated from a man in his forties or fifties who received an inactivated influenza vaccine.

This clonotype was seen only a few times. The rearrangement links TRBV29-1 to TRBJ2-2, with TRBD1 matching over 11 bases. The germline V gene has CDR1 SQVTM and CDR2 ANQGSEA. The V segment lost 5 bases and the J segment 6 bases; nucleotides outside the gene matches: 5. CDR3 length: 14 residues. CDR3 DNA sequence: TGCAGCGTTAGGACAGGGGGCAAGGCCGGGGAGCTGTTTTTT. This sequence encodes CSVRTGGKAGELFF.

A few counts support this clonotype. V and J are TRBV4-3 and TRBJ2-5; 7 bases match TRBD2. Looked up from germline, CDR1 is LGHNA and CDR2 is YSLEER. The CDR3 runs 15 residues. Trimming cost V 4 bases and J 2 bases; bases outside gene matches: 7. The CDR3 DNA reads as TGCGCCAGCAGCCGACGGGACTACCCTCAAGAGACCCAGTACTTC. This encodes CASSRRDYPQETQYF.

This clonotype showed up just a few times. The chain has TRBV5-1 and TRBJ1-2; unclear D gene. This CDR3 contains 16 residues. Trimming took 0 bases from V and 0 from J, leaving 12 bases between them. Germline-derived CDR1 and CDR2 are SGHRS and YFSETQ. The CDR3: CASSLDATPANYGYTF. For the CDR3, the DNA is TGCGCCAGCAGCTTGGACGCGACACCAGCTAACTATGGCTACACCTTC.

In its sample, this clonotype was seen a few times. The chain joins TRBV10-3 to TRBJ2-7; tentative D call: TRBD1 (6 bases). The CDR3 has 12 residues. Between the trimmed V and J ends, which lost 6 bases and 7 bases, there was a span of 13 bases. The germline gives CDR1 ENHRY, CDR2 SYGVKD. As DNA, the CDR3 is TGTGCCATCAGGGGGGCCTTGGGGGAGCAGTACTTC. Protein sequence: CAIRGALGEQYF.

This clonotype was observed at least ten times. The J gene is TRBJ2-7, the V gene TRBV9; D could derive from TRBD1 or TRBD2 (5 bases each). The V gene's germline CDR1 is SGDLS and CDR2 YYNGEE. The V and J ends lost 5 bases and 2 bases respectively, with 14 bases between them. There are 14 residues in the CDR3. Written as DNA, the CDR3 is TGTGCCAGCAGTTTAGGGACGGAGACCTACGAGCAGTACTTC. It codes for CASSLGTETYEQYF.

The chain carries TRBV7-2 and TRBJ2-2, with 8 bases fitting TRBD1. Looked up from germline, CDR1 is SGHTA and CDR2 is FQGNSA. V shed 7 bases and J 5 bases; nucleotides not matched to a gene: 3. The CDR3 runs to 13 residues. The CDR3 is CASTRTGTGELFF. The CDR3 DNA reads TGTGCCAGCACCCGGACAGGGACCGGGGAGCTGTTTTTT.

In its sample, this clonotype was seen a few times. This chain links TRBV12-3 or TRBV12-4 with TRBJ2-1, with TRBD2 identical over 10 bases. V was clipped by 7 bases and J by 4 bases; unmatched bases: 10. The CDR3 length is 16 residues. The CDR3 loop is CASMPPSGSWYNEQFF. CDR3 in DNA: TGTGCCAGCATGCCTCCTAGCGGGAGTTGGTACAATGAGCAGTTCTTC.

In its sample, this clonotype was seen a few times. The gene calls are TRBV12-3 or TRBV12-4 and TRBJ2-1; D remains ambiguous. This CDR3 is 16 amino acids long. The V and J ends lost 3 bases and 0 bases respectively, with 12 bases between them. As DNA, the CDR3 is TGTGCCAGCAGTTTGGGGTCGGCGGCCTCCTACAATGAGCAGTTCTTC. It translates to CASSLGSAASYNEQFF.

The table lists this clonotype with a few counts. The chain employs TRBV28 and TRBJ2-1; 13 nucleotides match TRBD2. Germline CDR1 and CDR2: MDHEN and SYDVKM. Unmatched junction bases numbered 7, after V lost 5 bases and J lost 3 bases. The CDR3 contains 17 residues. The CDR3 DNA reads as TGTGCCAGCAGTCATCCGGGACTAGCGGGGCACTACAATGAGCAGTTCTTC. It specifies CASSHPGLAGHYNEQFF.

This rearrangement joins TRBV28 to TRBJ2-7; D remains ambiguous. This CDR3 has 15 residues. The V and J ends lost 0 bases and 5 bases respectively, with 14 bases between them. CDR1 MDHEN and CDR2 SYDVKM come from the germline V gene. This CDR3 reads CASSLWGSTVDEQYF. CDR3 sequence (DNA): TGTGCCAGCAGTTTATGGGGTTCCACCGTGGACGAGCAGTACTTC.

The table lists this clonotype with a few counts. The chain employs TRBV29-1 and TRBJ1-1; weak D call: TRBD1 (6 bases). Trimming cost V 2 bases and J 2 bases, with 9 bases left between them. The CDR3 has 13 residues. From germline, CDR1 is SQVTM and CDR2 ANQGSEA. The CDR3 DNA is TGCAGCGTTGAACCAGGGGCTAACACTGAAGCTTTCTTT. Encoded protein: CSVEPGANTEAFF. Filled out from reference TRBV29-1 and TRBJ1-1, the complete variable domain reads SAVISQKPSRDICQRGTSLTIQCQVDSQVTMMFWYRQQPGQSLTLIATANQGSEATYESGFVIDKFPISRPNLTFSTLTVSNMSPEDSSIYLCSVEPGANTEAFFGQGTRLTVV.

About this clonotype itself: Possible read error: a much larger clone is one base away. This rearrangement joins TRBV4-1 to TRBJ2-7; possible D gene TRBD2, 5 bases. The germline CDR1 and CDR2 sequences are MGHRA and YSYEKL. The CDR3 length is 13 residues. The CDR3 loop is CASGPGLAYEQYF. CDR3 in DNA: TGTGCCAGCGGCCCCGGGCTAGCCTACGAGCAGTACTTC.

This chain joins TRBV6-5 and TRBJ1-6, with TRBD1 identical over 7 bases. V trimming: 2 bases; J trimming: 7 bases; junction bases outside the gene matches: 5. CDR3 size: 15 residues. CDR1 is MNHEY and CDR2 is SVGAGI in the germline V gene. This chain's CDR3 is CASSYQGQSNSPLHF. The CDR3 DNA reads TGTGCCAGCAGTTACCAGGGACAGTCCAATTCACCCCTCCACTTT.

There are a few counts of this clonotype. This chain links TRBV29-1 with TRBJ2-1; no firm D call. This CDR3 has 13 amino acids. V lost 1 base and J lost 6, with 10 bases in between. In germline, CDR1 is SQVTM, CDR2 ANQGSEA. The CDR3 nucleotides are TGCAGCGTTGAAGGGCGCGGAAGCAATGAGCAGTTCTTC. Protein product: CSVEGRGSNEQFF.

This clonotype has ten or more counts. The chain employs TRBV5-6 and TRBJ2-7; D is tentatively TRBD1 or TRBD2 (6 bases each). Looked up from germline, CDR1 is SGHDT and CDR2 is YYEEEE. This CDR3 comprises 13 residues. Trimming removed 2 bases from V and 3 bases from J, with 9 bases in between. CDR3: CASSFKGGYEQYF. The DNA of the CDR3 is TGTGCCAGCAGCTTCAAGGGGGGCTACGAGCAGTACTTC.

The gene calls are TRBV20-1 and TRBJ1-1; D might be TRBD1 (6 bases). CDR3 size: 14 residues. Germline assignment: CDR1 DFQATT and CDR2 SNEGSKA (reference sequence). Trimming removed 3 bases at V and 1 base at J, with 12 bases between. CDR3 sequence: CSASDGTSNTEAFF. CDR3 coding DNA: TGCAGTGCTAGCGACGGGACATCGAACACTGAAGCTTTCTTT.

In this sample, this clonotype turned up a few times. V is TRBV7-2 and J is TRBJ1-2; D is ambiguous. With 3 bases removed from V and 7 bases from J, the gap between germline ends came to 12 bases. This CDR3 has 13 residues. CDR1 SGHTA and CDR2 FQGNSA come from the germline V gene. Here the CDR3 reads CASSLGGLSGYTF. CDR3 DNA sequence: TGTGCCAGCAGCTTGGGCGGTCTGTCTGGCTACACCTTC.

This clonotype was counted only a few times. V and J are TRBV12-3 or TRBV12-4 and TRBJ2-5; D uncertain. The CDR3 length is 13 residues. Between the trimmed V and J ends, which lost 6 bases and 5 bases, there was a span of 13 bases. The CDR3 DNA follows: TGTGCCAGCAGCTCCGGGCATCCTGAGACCCAGTACTTC. It is translated as CASSSGHPETQYF.

This rearrangement joins TRBV3-1 to TRBJ1-4; D is ambiguous. Deletions cut 5 bases from V and 0 bases from J, with 19 bases between. Germline CDR1 reads LGHDT; CDR2 reads YNNKEL (reference sequence). The length of the CDR3 is 18 residues. The CDR3 DNA follows: TGTGCCAGCAGCACGACCCGCCTATGGCTGTCAACTAATGAAAAACTGTTTTTT. Translated: CASSTTRLWLSTNEKLFF.

The rearrangement links TRBV6-2 or TRBV6-3 to TRBJ2-6; 8 bases are shared with TRBD1. V lost 0 bases to trimming and J lost 0 bases; unmatched junction nucleotides: 10. Germline V gene sequence: CDR1 MNHEY, CDR2 SVGEGT. The CDR3 length is 20 residues. Written as DNA, the CDR3 is TGTGCCAGCAGTTACTCGCCCGGAGGACAGGGCCGCTCTGGGGCCAACGTCCTGACTTTC. It codes for CASSYSPGGQGRSGANVLTF.